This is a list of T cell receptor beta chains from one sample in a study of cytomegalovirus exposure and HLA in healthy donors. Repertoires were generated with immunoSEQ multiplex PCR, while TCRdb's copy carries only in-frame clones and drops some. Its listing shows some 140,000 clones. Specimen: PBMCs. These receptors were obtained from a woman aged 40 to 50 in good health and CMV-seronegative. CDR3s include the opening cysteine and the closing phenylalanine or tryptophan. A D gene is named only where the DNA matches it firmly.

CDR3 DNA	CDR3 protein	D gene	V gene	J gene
TGCGCCAGCAGCCCCTTCGGACTAGCGGGGGAAGAGCAGTACTTC	CASSPFGLAGEEQYF	TRBD2	TRBV4-3	TRBJ2-7
TGTGCCAGCAGCTTAAGGGGGACAGCTTCTAATGAAAAACTGTTTTTT	CASSLRGTASNEKLFF	TRBD1	TRBV11-2	TRBJ1-4
TGTGCCAGCAGTTTGGCGGACAGGCCTCGGGGTAGATCACCCCTCCACTTT	CASSLADRPRGRSPLHF	TRBD1	TRBV28	TRBJ1-6
TGTGCCAGCAGCTTAAGGGGCAATGAGCAGTTCTTC	CASSLRGNEQFF	NA	TRBV7-2	TRBJ2-1
TGTGCCAGCAGCTTAGTTCCCCGGGGAACCGGGGAGCTGTTTTTT	CASSLVPRGTGELFF	NA	TRBV7-2	TRBJ2-2
TGTGCCAGCAGCCAAGATCCCGACAGCGTGTCCGCTCAGCCCCAGCATTTT	CASSQDPDSVSAQPQHF	NA	TRBV4-2	TRBJ1-5
TGTGCCATCAGTGACCAGGGGGAAGGCTATGGCTACACCTTC	CAISDQGEGYGYTF	TRBD1	TRBV10-3	TRBJ1-2
TGTGCCAGCAGTTACCGATGGACAGACTCCCCAGATACGCAGTATTTT	CASSYRWTDSPDTQYF	NA	TRBV6-5	TRBJ2-3
TGCGCCAGCAGCCGAGGGCCCCTCGCCCTCCACTTT	CASSRGPLALHF	NA	TRBV10-1	TRBJ1-6
TGTGCCAGCAGCCACCGGGACAGGGTCAATCAGCCCCAGCATTTT	CASSHRDRVNQPQHF	TRBD1	TRBV5-8	TRBJ1-5
TGTGCCAGCAGCACCGGACAGAACACTGAAGCTTTCTTT	CASSTGQNTEAFF	NA	TRBV11-2	TRBJ1-1
TGTGCCAGCAGCGTAGGGAGGGGCAGGGAATCTCCTGGGGCCAACGTCCTGACTTTC	CASSVGRGRESPGANVLTF	NA	TRBV9	TRBJ2-6
TGTGCCAGCAGCTTAGCAGGCTCCGGGGATAATGAAAAACTGTTTTTT	CASSLAGSGDNEKLFF	NA	TRBV7-9	TRBJ1-4
TGTGCCAGCTGGAGAGGTCCCTACGAGCAGTACTTC	CASWRGPYEQYF	NA	TRBV27	TRBJ2-7
TGCGCCAGCAGCCGACAAGGGACAGGGGGAATCAATGAAAAACTGTTTTTT	CASSRQGTGGINEKLFF	TRBD1	TRBV4-3	TRBJ1-4
TGCGCCAGCAGCCGCGACAGGGAACAAGAGACCCAGTACTTC	CASSRDREQETQYF	TRBD1	TRBV5-1	TRBJ2-5
TGTGCCAGCAGTGTAAAACCTTACAGGAACCACTCTGGAAACACCATATATTTT	CASSVKPYRNHSGNTIYF	NA	TRBV7-2	TRBJ1-3
TGTGCCAGCAGCTCCGGACACTCCTACGAGCAGTACTTC	CASSSGHSYEQYF	NA	TRBV7-6	TRBJ2-7
TGTGCCAGCAGCATTACAGGAGGGGAAAAACTGTTTTTT	CASSITGGEKLFF	NA	TRBV21-1	TRBJ1-4
TGTGCCAGCAGCTTAACCTTAAACAGGTTTGGCTACACCTTC	CASSLTLNRFGYTF	NA	TRBV7-8	TRBJ1-2
TGTGCCAGCAGCTTGGCCGGGCGGGTGCGGGATGGGACCCAGTACTTC	CASSLAGRVRDGTQYF	NA	TRBV5-5	TRBJ2-5
TGTGCCAGCACTGGGGGCGGTTGGGATGAGCAGTTCTTC	CASTGGGWDEQFF	NA	TRBV27	TRBJ2-1
TGTGCCAGCAGCTTCGGGGGGGATACGCAGTATTTT	CASSFGGDTQYF	TRBD2	TRBV11-2	TRBJ2-3
TGTGCCAGCAGGCGGGACCGCAGCTCCTATAATTCACCCCTCCACTTT	CASRRDRSSYNSPLHF	NA	TRBV2	TRBJ1-6
TGTGCCAGCAGCCAGGGGGCCACCTACAATGAGCAGTTCTTC	CASSQGATYNEQFF	NA	TRBV4-2	TRBJ2-1
TGTGCCAGCAGCCCGACAGGGAAGACCCAGTACTTC	CASSPTGKTQYF	TRBD1	TRBV9	TRBJ2-5
TGTGCCAGCAGCTTAGGGCCCTCATACGAGCAGTACTTC	CASSLGPSYEQYF	NA	TRBV7-6	TRBJ2-7
TGTGCCAGCAGCAGTGTTCCCAGTTCGCTCTTCTCTGGAAACACCATATATTTT	CASSSVPSSLFSGNTIYF	NA	TRBV7-9	TRBJ1-3
TGCGCCAGCAGGAAATTAGCGGGGGGCACAGATACGCAGTATTTT	CASRKLAGGTDTQYF	TRBD2	TRBV5-1	TRBJ2-3
TGTGCCAGCAGCTTAAAGCGGGGGCCAACTACGCAGTATTTT	CASSLKRGPTTQYF	TRBD2	TRBV7-2	TRBJ2-3
TGTGCCAGCAGCGTAGGAGGCGGAAACACCATATATTTT	CASSVGGGNTIYF	NA	TRBV9	TRBJ1-3
TGCGCCAGCAAGTCCCTGGACACGACCCGGGAGACCCAGTACTTC	CASKSLDTTRETQYF	NA	TRBV10-2	TRBJ2-5
TGTGCCAGCAGCTTTAGCGGGGGCTACGAGCAGTACTTC	CASSFSGGYEQYF	TRBD2	TRBV7-2	TRBJ2-7
TGTGCCAGTTCAGGGGCTGAAGCTTTCTTT	CASSGAEAFF	NA	TRBV6-1	TRBJ1-1
TGTGCCAGCAGTCCCGGGAGTCCTAACTATGGCTACACCTTC	CASSPGSPNYGYTF	NA	TRBV7-2	TRBJ1-2
TGTGCCAGCACCTCCCCAAAGGCAGGGAATCAGCCCCAGCATTTT	CASTSPKAGNQPQHF	NA	TRBV28	TRBJ1-5
TGTGCCAGTAGTACACCGGGACAGGGATCCTACGAGCAGTACTTC	CASSTPGQGSYEQYF	TRBD1	TRBV19	TRBJ2-7
TGTGCCAGCAGCCCGAGCGGCCGTTCCTACAATGAGCAGTTCTTC	CASSPSGRSYNEQFF	NA	TRBV7-2	TRBJ2-1
TGTGCCAGCAGTTACGGGGGGAGGGCCAAAAACATTCAGTACTTC	CASSYGGRAKNIQYF	NA	TRBV6-5	TRBJ2-4
TGTGCCAGCAGCTTAGCCCTAGAAGCTTTCTTT	CASSLALEAFF	NA	TRBV7-9	TRBJ1-1
TGCGCCAGCAGCTTGGACAGCTCTGGAAACACCATATATTTT	CASSLDSSGNTIYF	NA	TRBV5-1	TRBJ1-3
TGCGCCAGCAGCCAAGAAGCCTATTCATACAATGAGCAGTTCTTC	CASSQEAYSYNEQFF	NA	TRBV4-3	TRBJ2-1
TGTGCCAGGGCAGGGGAGGGGAGTAATGAAAAACTGTTTTTT	CARAGEGSNEKLFF	NA	TRBV2	TRBJ1-4
TGTGCCAGCAGTTCTACCGGGACTCCCGTGGGGGATACGCAGTATTTT	CASSSTGTPVGDTQYF	NA	TRBV28	TRBJ2-3
TGTGCCAGCAGACGGGGTAGTGAGCAGTTCTTC	CASRRGSEQFF	NA	TRBV6-1	TRBJ2-1